The present T cell receptor beta chain was sequenced within a study of shared clonotypes between healthy human individuals. Some clones are missing from TCRdb's copy, which holds only in-frame ones; the method was immunoSEQ multiplex PCR. The sample has some 1,600,000 clones, 95% to 99% seen once. V was shortened by 0 bases and J by 3 bases, with 12 bases between the two germline ends. Germline V gene sequence: CDR1 MNHEY, CDR2 SVGAGI. The CDR3 has 15 amino acids. The sample was naive CD4+ T cells sorted from blood. This sample's subset: CD45RA+ positively selected. The chain combines TRBV6-5 with TRBJ2-7; the D gene is possibly TRBD1 (6 bases). The TCR sequence derives from a man aged 25 to 45 in good health. Here the CDR3 reads CASSYSRPGVYEQYF. The CDR3 DNA is TGTGCCAGCAGTTACTCGAGGCCAGGGGTCTACGAGCAGTACTTC.